Listed here are 11 T cell receptor beta chains from one sample, sequenced in a study of cytomegalovirus exposure and HLA in healthy donors. The PCR was carried out with 60 Vbeta primers and 13 Jbeta primers. The table came from immunoSEQ multiplex PCR; TCRdb's copy has only in-frame clones and leaves some out. This table holds some 270,000 clones, around 90% found once. The sample comprised PBMCs. These receptors were obtained from a girl aged 2-9 years in good health and CMV-seronegative.

The rearrangement links TRBV13 to TRBJ2-7; 7 bases fit TRBD1. The ends lost 5 bases at V and 2 bases at J; junction bases unmatched: 6. Germline V gene sequence: CDR1 PRHDT, CDR2 FYEKMQ (reference sequence). The CDR3 loop spans 14 amino acids. The CDR3 region is CASSVTGVPYEQYF. In DNA, the CDR3 is TGTGCCAGCAGCGTTACAGGGGTTCCCTACGAGCAGTACTTC.

The chain links TRBV13 to TRBJ2-3; the match to TRBD2 covers 7 bases. CDR3 size: 15 residues. Germline V gives CDR1 PRHDT, CDR2 FYEKMQ (reference sequence). V gave up 5 bases and J gave up 0 bases; unmatched junction bases: 5. Here the CDR3 reads CASSPSGVSTDTQYF. CDR3 bases: TGTGCCAGCAGCCCGAGCGGGGTGAGCACAGATACGCAGTATTTT.

The genes are TRBV19 and TRBJ1-1, with no clear D. The CDR3 runs 14 residues. Trimming left V 4 bases short and J 2 bases short, with 11 bases between. Per germline, CDR1 LNHDA and CDR2 SQIVND (reference sequence). The CDR3 DNA reads as TGTGCCAGTAGTAGGGCAGATACTAACACTGAAGCTTTCTTT. Translation: CASSRADTNTEAFF.

This clone appeared once. The rearrangement uses TRBV6-1 and TRBJ1-5; D remains ambiguous. CDR1 MNHNS and CDR2 SASEGT come from the germline V gene. This CDR3 region has 15 residues. V dropped 3 bases and J dropped 2 bases, with 11 bases sitting between them. CDR3: CASSDGGWGNQPQHF. CDR3 nucleotide sequence: TGTGCCAGCAGTGACGGAGGTTGGGGCAATCAGCCCCAGCATTTT.

J is TRBJ2-1 and V is TRBV2; tentative D call: TRBD2 (6 bases). V dropped 7 bases and J dropped 5 bases, with 21 bases sitting between them. Germline V gene lookup returns CDR1 SNHLY and CDR2 FYNNEI. This CDR3 contains 16 residues. The chain's CDR3 is CASMYSGGKGDNEQFF. As DNA, the CDR3 is TGTGCCAGCATGTATTCAGGCGGGAAGGGCGACAATGAGCAGTTCTTC.

J is TRBJ1-1 and V is TRBV6-5, with D possibly being TRBD1 (6 bases). This CDR3 has 14 residues. Germline assignment: CDR1 MNHEY and CDR2 SVGAGI. Trimming stripped 6 bases from V and 7 bases from J, with 18 bases between. The CDR3 DNA follows: TGTGCCAGCAGGCTCGGGACACCGCATAATGAAGCTTTCTTT. This encodes CASRLGTPHNEAFF.

The J gene is TRBJ1-1, the V gene TRBV28, with a possible D match to TRBD1 (5 bases). The germline gives CDR1 MDHEN, CDR2 SYDVKM. V gave up 6 bases and J gave up 1 base, with 21 bases separating them. The CDR3 has 17 amino acids. CDR3: CASRIYTPWQGNTEAFF. In DNA form, the CDR3 reads TGTGCCAGCAGAATATACACCCCCTGGCAGGGGAACACTGAAGCTTTCTTT.

This clone was found once. V and J are TRBV25-1 and TRBJ2-7; no clear D gene. Germline V gene data show CDR1 as MGHDK and CDR2 as SYGVNS. The CDR3 is made up of 11 amino acids. The V and J ends lost 8 bases and 7 bases respectively, with 12 bases between them. The CDR3 region has the DNA TGTGCCAGCTCCGCGGTTTCTGAGCAGTACTTC. This translates into CASSAVSEQYF.

This sequence joins TRBV5-6 and TRBJ2-5; D is perhaps TRBD1 (6 bases). V lost 4 bases and J lost 2, with 12 bases in between. CDR3 size: 14 residues. Germline values: CDR1 SGHDT, CDR2 YYEEEE. DNA of the CDR3: TGTGCCAGCAGCGCCGGGACACCACAAGAGACCCAGTACTTC. Translating gives CASSAGTPQETQYF. Supplemented by reference TRBV5-6 and TRBJ2-5, the full variable domain reads DAGVTQSPTHLIKTRGQQVTLRCSPKSGHDTVSWYQQALGQGPQFIFQYYEEEERQRGNFPDRFSGHQFPNYSSELNVNALLLGDSALYLCASSAGTPQETQYFGPGTRLLVL.

The chain uses TRBV7-6 and TRBJ2-1, with D perhaps matching TRBD2 (5 bases). The CDR3 covers 14 residues. V was clipped by 2 bases and J by 2 bases, with 7 bases between them. Per the germline V gene, CDR1 is SGHVS and CDR2 is FNYEAQ. This CDR3 reads CASSLYGAYNEQFF. The CDR3 nucleotides read TGTGCCAGCAGCTTATACGGGGCCTACAATGAGCAGTTCTTC.

V gene TRBV5-1 combines with J gene TRBJ2-1; TRBD1 matches at 10 bases. The V and J ends lost 4 bases and 6 bases, in that order; junction bases with no gene match: 4. CDR1 and CDR2 from the germline V gene are SGHRS and YFSETQ. The CDR3 is 14 amino acids. CDR3 bases: TGCGCCAGCAGCCCCGGGACAGGGGTCAATGAGCAGTTCTTC. It specifies CASSPGTGVNEQFF.